This entry describes one T cell receptor beta chain. Judged by its sample share, this clone qualifies as medium-sized (0.01 to 0.1%). Its antigen is not yet known. Base qualities are not recorded, but no much larger clone differs from it by a single base. The sample comes from a study of blood T cell repertoires in COVID-19 (dated by TCRdb to the early 2020s). Background for the entire study: Samples from collaborators originated in the United States, Italy and Spain and spanned both the acute and convalescent phases of COVID-19. Sample metadata almost always included a de-identified subject ID, COVID-19 status, age in years and sex. The prospective study material was composed of cDNA or gDNA derived from T cells, B-cell-depleted T cells, or PBMCs. The dataset comprised deeply sampled blood TCRbeta repertoires from subjects exposed to, actively infected with, or recovered from COVID-19. Where HLA class I and class II types were available, the types were taken from metadata supplied by the sample provider, not from assay-based typing. A freely available public database, intended as a resource for researchers studying the immune response to SARS-CoV-2, is where the repertoires were released. The samples were drawn from the first 160 participants of the ongoing ImmuneRACE study and from some 1,300 subjects provided by 6 global collaborators. Study-wide findings and limitations: The quantity of clinical and demographic metadata differed by source and by participant and was supplied without curation.

V is clipped by 2 bases and J by 6 bases, and the sequence between their germline boundaries is 10 bases long. The CDR3 numbers 13 residues from cysteine through phenylalanine. Only CDR3 DNA is held: 39 bases, read in frame from base 1. The germline V gene specifies SGHDN as CDR1 and FVKESK as CDR2. Whole blood was collected in K2EDTA tubes by collaborating institutions according to the institutions' own protocols. For TCRbeta analysis, collaborator samples were shipped as frozen whole blood, as isolated PBMCs, or as DNA extracted from either sample type. TCRbeta CDR3 regions were amplified from genomic DNA using the immunoSEQ Assay, a bias-controlled multiplex PCR. Regarding the original processing steps: Within the assay, amplification of reference gene primers was used to estimate how many nucleated cells each sample contained. Sequence reads were collapsed and filtered to measure the absolute abundance of every unique TCRbeta CDR3 rearrangement. For each sample, productive Simpson clonality was calculated as the square root of Simpson's diversity index over productive rearrangements. TCRdb re-hosts the immuneACCESS table, in-frame sequences only. Its copies lack some clones; in the studies checked, an unresolved V gene accounts for under half of them, and the cause for the rest is not known. D and trimming were read from the DNA, whereas the V and J calls and clone size are those reported in that table. This sample holds about 55,000 clones; around 85% were observed only once. Together, the top ten hold about 15% of the sample.

The sequence is built from TRBV14 and TRBJ1-2; no D gene can be assigned with confidence. The receptor comes from a human donor in a cohort sampled during active COVID-19. Sequencing was done on a sample of peripheral blood. The bases are TGTGCCAGCAGCCAATCGGCGGGGAATGGCTACACCTTC. This yields the protein CASSQSAGNGYTF.